This T cell receptor (beta chain) came from a study of cytomegalovirus exposure and HLA in healthy donors. In the case of this clone: Its target is unknown.

General study results and limits: Specificity of a few CMV-associated chains for CMV antigens was verified in vitro.

Here immunoSEQ multiplex PCR was the method, and the copy in TCRdb shows in-frame clones only, minus some. Of 110,000 or so clones in the sample, more than 85% were seen once. The sequencing sample was made of PBMCs. The TCR was taken from a young man in good health and CMV-seropositive.

This CDR3 is CSAPLRETQYF. The DNA for the CDR3 is TGCAGTGCACCACTGAGGGAGACCCAGTACTTC. The V call is TRBV20-1, the J call TRBJ2-5, with no clear D. This CDR3 has 11 residues. V dropped 6 bases and J dropped 5 bases, with 10 bases sitting between them. Germline-derived CDR1 and CDR2 are DFQATT and SNEGSKA (reference sequence).